The 6 T cell receptor beta chains reported below all come from one sample, sequenced in a study of T cells in Graves' hyperthyroidism and ophthalmopathy. RNA transcripts were the template for amplifying TCR beta CDR3 regions. TCR CDR3 regions were first amplified by RT-PCR with HTBI primers. TCRdb recomputed calls from the multiplex PCR reads with MiXCR, one row per CDR3 protein. Among 500,000 or so distinct CDR3 sequences listed, approximately 17% were seen once. The specimen was blood. The receptors were sampled from a woman aged 18-29 years with Graves' ophthalmopathy.

This clonotype has a count of ten or more. The chain combines TRBV7-9 with TRBJ2-3; tentative D call: TRBD2 (5 bases). The CDR3 length is 12 residues. Germline V gives CDR1 SEHNR, CDR2 FQNEAQ (reference sequence). V gave up 3 bases and J gave up 5 bases, with 6 bases separating them. CDR3 sequence: CASSFEGDTQYF. As DNA, the CDR3 is TGTGCCAGCAGCTTTGAGGGAGATACGCAGTATTTT.

At least ten counts were recorded for this clonotype. The chain carries TRBV28 and TRBJ2-7; 8 bases match TRBD1. Germline CDR1 MDHEN, CDR2 SYDVKM. Trimming took 5 bases from V and 4 from J; bases not matched to a gene: 13. CDR3 length: 16 amino acids. Written as DNA, the CDR3 is TGTGCCAGCAGTCCCCACCTTAAGACAGGGGCGTACGAGCAGTACTTC. Its protein product is CASSPHLKTGAYEQYF.

This clonotype was seen many times. This chain joins TRBV20-1 and TRBJ1-1; D not resolved. The CDR3 contains 11 residues. From germline, CDR1 is DFQATT and CDR2 SNEGSKA (reference sequence). This chain's CDR3 is CTPWVNTEAFF. The CDR3 DNA follows: TGCACCCCCTGGGTGAACACTGAAGCTTTCTTT.

Remarks on this clonotype: A much larger clone differs by one base, so this may be a read error. J is TRBJ1-1 and V is TRBV9; tentative D call: TRBD1 (6 bases). Germline V lookup: CDR1 SGDLS, CDR2 YYNGEE. The CDR3 consists of 14 residues. The V end lost 0 bases, the J end lost 6 bases, and 12 bases lay between the germline ends. CDR3 sequence reads: CASSVDVWTAEAFF. The CDR3, as DNA: TGTGCCAGCAGCGTAGATGTGTGGACAGCTGAAGCTTTCTTT.

With regard to this clonotype: An end of the junction differs from the germline gene, which may be a read error. Written as DNA, the CDR3 is TGTGCCAGCAGCGTAGGTGGGGGGGCCTATGGCTACACCTTC. Encoded protein: CASSVGGGAYGYTF. V is TRBV13 and J is TRBJ1-2, with a tentative D call TRBD1 (6 bases). The CDR3 runs to 14 residues. Germline CDR1 and CDR2: PRHDT and FYEKMQ (reference sequence).

This clonotype was observed many times. The chain carries TRBV30 and TRBJ2-2; D not resolved. V was pared by 0 bases and J by 5 bases, with 1 base between. Germline assignment: CDR1 GTSNPN and CDR2 SVGIG (reference sequence). The CDR3 is 11 residues long. CDR3 in amino acids: CAWSVTGELFF. Here the CDR3 DNA reads TGTGCCTGGAGTGTAACCGGGGAGCTGTTTTTT. The variable domain in full, with the rest retrieved from reference TRBV30 and TRBJ2-2, is SQTIHQWPATLVQPVGSPLSLECTVEGTSNPNLYWYRQAAGRGLQLLFYSVGIGQISSEVPQNLSASRPQDRQFILSSKKLLLSDSGFYLCAWSVTGELFFGEGSRLTVL.